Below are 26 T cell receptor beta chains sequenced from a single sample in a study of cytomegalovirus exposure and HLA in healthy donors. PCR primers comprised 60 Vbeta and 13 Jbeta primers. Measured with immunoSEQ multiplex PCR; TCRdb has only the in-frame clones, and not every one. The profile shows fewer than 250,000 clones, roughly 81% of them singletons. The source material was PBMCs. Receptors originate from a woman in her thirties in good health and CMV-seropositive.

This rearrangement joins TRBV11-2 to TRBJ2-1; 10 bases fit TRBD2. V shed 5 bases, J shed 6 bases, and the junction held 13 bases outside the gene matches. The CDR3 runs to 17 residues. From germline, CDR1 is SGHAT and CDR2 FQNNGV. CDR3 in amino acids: CASSALAGVEVLNEQFF. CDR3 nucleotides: TGTGCCAGCAGCGCCCTAGCGGGAGTTGAAGTCCTCAATGAGCAGTTCTTC.

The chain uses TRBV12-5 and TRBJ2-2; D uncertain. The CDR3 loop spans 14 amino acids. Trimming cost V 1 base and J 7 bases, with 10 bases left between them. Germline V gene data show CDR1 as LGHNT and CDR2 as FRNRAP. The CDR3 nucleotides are TGTGCTAGTGGTTTGGACTATCGGGTCGGGGAGCTGTTTTTT. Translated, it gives CASGLDYRVGELFF. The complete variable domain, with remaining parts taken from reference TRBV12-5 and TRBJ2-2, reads DARVTQTPRHKVTEMGQEVTMRCQPILGHNTVFWYRQTMMQGLELLAYFRNRAPLDDSGMPKDRFSAEMPDATLATLKIQPSEPRDSAVYFCASGLDYRVGELFFGEGSRLTVL.

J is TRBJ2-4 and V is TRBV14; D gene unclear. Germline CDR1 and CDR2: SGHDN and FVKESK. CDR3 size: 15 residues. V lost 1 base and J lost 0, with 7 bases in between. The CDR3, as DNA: TGTGCCAGCAGCCAAGCGTCCCTAGCCAAAAACATTCAGTACTTC. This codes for CASSQASLAKNIQYF.

CDR3 DNA: TGTGCCAGCAGCTTGGGCCCCCAGGGGGGTGGTCAAGAGACCCAGTACTTC. Amino acids: CASSLGPQGGGQETQYF. This sequence joins TRBV5-4 and TRBJ2-5; D possibly corresponds to TRBD1 (7 bases). The CDR3 runs to 17 residues. Per germline, CDR1 SGHNT and CDR2 YYREEE (reference sequence). Trimming took off 0 bases at V and 2 bases at J, with 17 bases between the two ends.

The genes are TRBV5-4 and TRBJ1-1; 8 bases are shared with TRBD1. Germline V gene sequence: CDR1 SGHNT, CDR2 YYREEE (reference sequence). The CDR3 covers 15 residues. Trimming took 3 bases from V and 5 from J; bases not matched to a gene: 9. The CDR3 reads CASSYRKTGETEAFF. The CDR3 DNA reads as TGTGCCAGCAGCTATAGAAAGACAGGGGAAACTGAAGCTTTCTTT.

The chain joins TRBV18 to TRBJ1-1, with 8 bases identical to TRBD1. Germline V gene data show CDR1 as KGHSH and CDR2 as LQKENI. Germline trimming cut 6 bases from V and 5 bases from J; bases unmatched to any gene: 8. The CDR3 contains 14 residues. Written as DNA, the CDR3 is TGTGCCAGCTCCCCAGGACAGGGTCAGACTGAAGCTTTCTTT. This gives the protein CASSPGQGQTEAFF.

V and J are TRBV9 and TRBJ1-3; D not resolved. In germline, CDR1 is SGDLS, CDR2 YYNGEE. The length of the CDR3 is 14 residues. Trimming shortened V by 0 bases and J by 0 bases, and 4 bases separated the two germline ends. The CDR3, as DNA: TGTGCCAGCAGCGTAGGAGCCTCTGGAAACACCATATATTTT. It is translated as CASSVGASGNTIYF.

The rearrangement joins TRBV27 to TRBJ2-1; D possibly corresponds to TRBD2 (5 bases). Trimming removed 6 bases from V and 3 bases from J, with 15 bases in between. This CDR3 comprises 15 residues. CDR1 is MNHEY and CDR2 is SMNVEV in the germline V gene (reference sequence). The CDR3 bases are TGTGCCAGCAGCATCCGGGAAGGCCGCTACAATGAGCAGTTCTTC. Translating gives CASSIREGRYNEQFF.

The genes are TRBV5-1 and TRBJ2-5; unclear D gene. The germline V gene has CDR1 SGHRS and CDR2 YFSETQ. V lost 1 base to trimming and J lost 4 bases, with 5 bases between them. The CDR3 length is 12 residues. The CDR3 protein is CASSLTRETQYF. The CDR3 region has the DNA TGCGCCAGCAGCTTGACGCGAGAGACCCAGTACTTC. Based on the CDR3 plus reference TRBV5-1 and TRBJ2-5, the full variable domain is KAGVTQTPRYLIKTRGQQVTLSCSPISGHRSVSWYQQTPGQGLQFLFEYFSETQRNKGNFPGRFSGRQFSNSRSEMNVSTLELGDSALYLCASSLTRETQYFGPGTRLLVL.

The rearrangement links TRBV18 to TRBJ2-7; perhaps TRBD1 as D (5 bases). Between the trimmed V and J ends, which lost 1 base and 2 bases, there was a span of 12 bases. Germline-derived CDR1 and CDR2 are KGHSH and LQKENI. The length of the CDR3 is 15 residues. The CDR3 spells CASSPQGTGPYEQYF. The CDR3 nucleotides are TGTGCCAGCTCACCACAGGGAACAGGTCCCTACGAGCAGTACTTC.

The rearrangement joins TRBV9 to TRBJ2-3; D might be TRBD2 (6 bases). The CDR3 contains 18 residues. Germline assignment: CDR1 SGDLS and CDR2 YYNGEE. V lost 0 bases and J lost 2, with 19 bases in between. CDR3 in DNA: TGTGCCAGCAGCGTAGAAGGAGGGTGGGGTGGGGTCACAGATACGCAGTATTTT. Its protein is CASSVEGGWGGVTDTQYF.

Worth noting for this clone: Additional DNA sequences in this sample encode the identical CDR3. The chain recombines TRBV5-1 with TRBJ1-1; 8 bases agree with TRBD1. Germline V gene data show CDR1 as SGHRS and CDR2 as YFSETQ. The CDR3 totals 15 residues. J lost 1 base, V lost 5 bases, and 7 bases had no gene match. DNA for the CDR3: TGCGCCAGCAGTAGCCTAGGGACAGGGAACACTGAAGCTTTCTTT. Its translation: CASSSLGTGNTEAFF. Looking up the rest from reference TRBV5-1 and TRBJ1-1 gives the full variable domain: KAGVTQTPRYLIKTRGQQVTLSCSPISGHRSVSWYQQTPGQGLQFLFEYFSETQRNKGNFPGRFSGRQFSNSRSEMNVSTLELGDSALYLCASSSLGTGNTEAFFGQGTRLTVV.

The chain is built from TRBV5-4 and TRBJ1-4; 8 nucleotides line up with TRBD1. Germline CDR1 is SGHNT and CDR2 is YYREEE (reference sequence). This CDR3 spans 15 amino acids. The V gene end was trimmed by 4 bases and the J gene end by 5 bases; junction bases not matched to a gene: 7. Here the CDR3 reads CASSVGGQANEKLFF. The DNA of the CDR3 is TGTGCCAGCAGCGTGGGGGGACAGGCAAATGAAAAACTGTTTTTT.

Written as DNA, the CDR3 is TGTGCCAGCAGGGCGGACAGGGACTATGGCTACACCTTC. This translates into CASRADRDYGYTF. The chain joins TRBV6-1 to TRBJ1-2; TRBD1 aligns across 8 bases. V was clipped by 6 bases and J by 3 bases; unmatched bases: 3. The CDR3 length is 13 residues. Germline loops: CDR1 MNHNS, CDR2 SASEGT.

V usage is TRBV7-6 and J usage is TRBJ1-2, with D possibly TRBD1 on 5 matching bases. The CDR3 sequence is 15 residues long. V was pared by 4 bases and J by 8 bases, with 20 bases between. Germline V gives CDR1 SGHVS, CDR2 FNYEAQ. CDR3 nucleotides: TGTGCCAGCAGCTCCCTATGGGAGGGGATCGGCGGCTACACCTTC. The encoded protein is CASSSLWEGIGGYTF.

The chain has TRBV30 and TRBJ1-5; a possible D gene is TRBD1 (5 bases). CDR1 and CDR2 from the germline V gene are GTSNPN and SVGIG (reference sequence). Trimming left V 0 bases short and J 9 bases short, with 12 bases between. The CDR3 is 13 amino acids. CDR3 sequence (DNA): TGTGCCTGGAGTGTAGACAGCTCGCGGCCCCAGCATTTT. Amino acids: CAWSVDSSRPQHF.

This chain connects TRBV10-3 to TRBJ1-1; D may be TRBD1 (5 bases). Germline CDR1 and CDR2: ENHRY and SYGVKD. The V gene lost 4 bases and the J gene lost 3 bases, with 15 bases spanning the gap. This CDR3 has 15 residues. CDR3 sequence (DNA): TGTGCCATCAGTGTAGGAGGGGCCGACCACACTGAAGCTTTCTTT. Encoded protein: CAISVGGADHTEAFF.

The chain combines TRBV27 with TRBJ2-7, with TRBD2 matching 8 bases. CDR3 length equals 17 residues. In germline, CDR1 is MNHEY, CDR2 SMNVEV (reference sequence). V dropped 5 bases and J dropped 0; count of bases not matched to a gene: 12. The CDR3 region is CASSPYLGSGVSYEQYF. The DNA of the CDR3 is TGTGCCAGCAGTCCTTACTTAGGTAGCGGGGTCTCCTACGAGCAGTACTTC.

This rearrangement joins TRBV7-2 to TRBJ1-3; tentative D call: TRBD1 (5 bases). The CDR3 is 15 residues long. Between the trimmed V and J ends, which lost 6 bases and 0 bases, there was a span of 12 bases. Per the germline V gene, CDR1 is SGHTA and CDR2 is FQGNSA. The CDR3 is CASSHGASSGNTIYF. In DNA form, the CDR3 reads TGTGCCAGCAGTCATGGGGCGTCCTCTGGAAACACCATATATTTT.

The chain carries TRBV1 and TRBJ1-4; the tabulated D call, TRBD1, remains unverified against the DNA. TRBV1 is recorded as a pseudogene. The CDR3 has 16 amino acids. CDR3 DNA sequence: TGCACCAGCAGCTTGGGGCCAGGGGGCTTGGATGAAAAACTGTTTTTT. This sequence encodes CTSSLGPGGLDEKLFF.

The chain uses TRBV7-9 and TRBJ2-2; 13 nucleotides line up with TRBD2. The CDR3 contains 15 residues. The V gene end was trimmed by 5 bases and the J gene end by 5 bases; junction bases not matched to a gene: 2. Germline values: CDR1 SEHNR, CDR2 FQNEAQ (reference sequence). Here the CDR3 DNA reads TGTGCCAGCAGCCGGACTAGCGGGGGTACCGGGGAGCTGTTTTTT. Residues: CASSRTSGGTGELFF.

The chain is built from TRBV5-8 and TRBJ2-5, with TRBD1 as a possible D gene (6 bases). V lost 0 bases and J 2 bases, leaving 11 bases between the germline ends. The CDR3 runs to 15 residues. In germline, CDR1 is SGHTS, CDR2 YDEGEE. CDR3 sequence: CASSLEDRRQETQYF. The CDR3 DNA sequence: TGTGCCAGCAGCTTGGAAGACAGGCGACAAGAGACCCAGTACTTC. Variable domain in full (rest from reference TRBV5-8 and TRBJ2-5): EAGVTQSPTHLIKTRGQQATLRCSPISGHTSVYWYQQALGLGLQFLLWYDEGEERNRGNFPPRFSGRQFPNYSSELNVNALELEDSALYLCASSLEDRRQETQYFGPGTRLLVL.

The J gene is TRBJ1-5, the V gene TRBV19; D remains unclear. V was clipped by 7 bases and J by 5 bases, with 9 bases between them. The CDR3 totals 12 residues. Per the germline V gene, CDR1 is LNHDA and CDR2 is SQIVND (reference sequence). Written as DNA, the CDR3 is TGTGCCAGTATGTTCGGGGATCAGCCCCAGCATTTT. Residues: CASMFGDQPQHF.

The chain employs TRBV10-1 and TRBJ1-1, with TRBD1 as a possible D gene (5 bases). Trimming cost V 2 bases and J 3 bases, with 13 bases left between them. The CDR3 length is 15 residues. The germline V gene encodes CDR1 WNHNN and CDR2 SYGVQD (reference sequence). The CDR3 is CASSEGWEGDTEAFF. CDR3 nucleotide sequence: TGCGCCAGCAGTGAGGGTTGGGAAGGGGACACTGAAGCTTTCTTT.

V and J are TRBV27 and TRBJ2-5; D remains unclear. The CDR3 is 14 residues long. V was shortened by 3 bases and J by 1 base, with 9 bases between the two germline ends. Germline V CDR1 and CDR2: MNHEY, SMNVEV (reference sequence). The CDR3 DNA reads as TGTGCCAGCAGTTTTTTCGCAGGCCAAGAGACCCAGTACTTC. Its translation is CASSFFAGQETQYF.

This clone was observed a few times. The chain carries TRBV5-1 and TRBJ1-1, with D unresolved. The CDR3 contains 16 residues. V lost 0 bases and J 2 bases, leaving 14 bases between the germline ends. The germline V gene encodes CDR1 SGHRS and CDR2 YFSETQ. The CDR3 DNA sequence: TGCGCCAGCAGCTTGGCGTTGGCCGGGAAAAACACTGAAGCTTTCTTT. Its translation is CASSLALAGKNTEAFF.